Following are 27 T cell receptor beta chains from one sample sequenced in a study of PD-L1 blockade in urothelial cancer (dated by TCRdb to the late 2010s). Library creation used the immunoSEQ multiplex PCR assay. What TCRdb holds here is the immuneACCESS table cut down to in-frame rearrangements. Part of the clones is not present; checked against another copy, under half of the missing clones reflect an unresolved V gene, and the others are unexplained. The sample table lists under 90,000 clones, roughly 90% of them with a count of one. The ten largest make up roughly 10% of the sample. The material was PBMCs, obtained around atezolizumab (anti-PD-L1) treatment. These receptors were collected from a man in his fifties or sixties with urothelial cancer.

This clone was observed a handful of times. The gene calls are TRBV6-5 and TRBJ1-1, with D unclear. Trimming removed 6 bases from V and 1 base from J, with 6 bases in between. This CDR3 has 12 residues. CDR1 and CDR2 from the germline V gene are MNHEY and SVGAGI. Written as DNA, the CDR3 is TGTGCCAGCAGAATGCGGAACACTGAAGCTTTCTTT. It is translated as CASRMRNTEAFF.

The rearrangement links TRBV2 to TRBJ1-2; D is ambiguous. The germline CDR1 and CDR2 sequences are SNHLY and FYNNEI. V was pared by 8 bases and J by 1 base, with 8 bases between. The CDR3 loop spans 12 amino acids. In DNA form, the CDR3 reads TGTGCCAGCCTAAAGCTTAACTATGGCTACACCTTC. Encoded protein: CASLKLNYGYTF.

The chain combines TRBV11-2 with TRBJ2-1; 12 bases match TRBD2. V dropped 3 bases and J dropped 6; count of bases not matched to a gene: 3. There are 15 residues in the CDR3. The germline gives CDR1 SGHAT, CDR2 FQNNGV. This chain's CDR3 is CASSFLAGGVNEQFF. The DNA for the CDR3 is TGTGCCAGCAGCTTCCTAGCGGGAGGGGTCAATGAGCAGTTCTTC.

The chain recombines TRBV20-1 with TRBJ1-2, with a possible D match to TRBD1 (6 bases). The CDR3 length is 11 residues. The germline V and J ends were trimmed by 3 bases and 8 bases, with 10 bases remaining between them. Germline CDR1 is DFQATT and CDR2 is SNEGSKA (reference sequence). The CDR3 nucleotides are TGCAGTGCTAGTAAGGGGGGGGGCTACACCTTC. Translating it yields CSASKGGGYTF.

This rearrangement joins TRBV4-3 to TRBJ2-3; D is undetermined. Trimming took off 0 bases at V and 4 bases at J, with 8 bases between the two ends. CDR1 is LGHNA, CDR2 YSLEER, per germline. This CDR3 contains 14 residues. CDR3 region: CASSQDRLADTQYF. The CDR3 DNA is TGCGCCAGCAGCCAAGATAGATTGGCAGATACGCAGTATTTT.

CDR3 region: CASSRGSGANVLTF. The CDR3 DNA is TGTGCCAGCAGCAGGGGATCTGGGGCCAACGTCCTGACTTTC. The chain employs TRBV7-7 and TRBJ2-6, with D tentatively TRBD1 (5 bases). This CDR3 contains 14 residues. With 5 bases removed from V and 1 base from J, the gap between germline ends came to 6 bases. Germline assignment: CDR1 SSHAT and CDR2 FNYEAQ (reference sequence).

This sequence joins TRBV7-2 and TRBJ2-5; D not certain. The CDR3 is 13 residues long. V was trimmed by 3 bases and J by 1 base, leaving 6 bases between them. Per germline, CDR1 SGHTA and CDR2 FQGNSA. CDR3: CASSFLFQETQYF. As DNA, the CDR3 is TGTGCCAGCAGCTTTTTATTCCAAGAGACCCAGTACTTC. The whole variable domain, filled in from reference TRBV7-2 and TRBJ2-5, reads GAGVSQSPSNKVTEKGKDVELRCDPISGHTALYWYRQSLGQGLEFLIYFQGNSAPDKSGLPSDRFSAERTGGSVSTLTIQRTQQEDSAVYLCASSFLFQETQYFGPGTRLLVL.

The sample holds one count of this clone. The chain couples TRBV12-5 to TRBJ2-3; D is perhaps TRBD1 (5 bases). The CDR3 has 13 residues. V lost 1 base, J lost 4 bases, and 6 bases lay in between. The V gene's germline CDR1 is LGHNT and CDR2 FRNRAP. In DNA, the CDR3 is TGTGCTAGTGGTTTGGCAGGGTCAGATACGCAGTATTTT. Protein: CASGLAGSDTQYF.

The chain is built from TRBV6-1 and TRBJ2-7; D may be TRBD1 (6 bases). This CDR3 comprises 15 residues. Per germline, CDR1 MNHNS and CDR2 SASEGT. The V and J ends lost 3 bases and 3 bases respectively, with 15 bases between them. The CDR3 here is CASSDKARGYYEQYF. CDR3 in DNA: TGTGCCAGCAGTGACAAGGCCAGGGGATACTACGAGCAGTACTTC.

V is TRBV4-2 and J is TRBJ2-7; 14 nucleotides line up with TRBD2. V was clipped by 0 bases and J by 5 bases; unmatched bases: 15. CDR1 and CDR2 from the germline V gene are LGHNA and YNFKEQ. CDR3 size: 20 residues. This CDR3 is CASSQDLRSGTSGSSDEQYF. As DNA, the CDR3 is TGTGCCAGCAGCCAAGATCTGAGGTCCGGGACTAGCGGGAGTTCGGACGAGCAGTACTTC.

The rearrangement links TRBV4-2 to TRBJ1-3; no reliable D call. The length of the CDR3 is 16 residues. Between the trimmed V and J ends, which lost 0 bases and 0 bases, there was a span of 9 bases. Germline CDR1 is LGHNA and CDR2 is YNFKEQ. CDR3 in amino acids: CASSQDLSSSGNTIYF. The CDR3 DNA is TGTGCCAGCAGCCAAGATCTCTCCTCCTCTGGAAACACCATATATTTT.

V gene TRBV5-5 combines with J gene TRBJ2-5; 11 bases fit TRBD2. This CDR3 is 14 amino acids long. From germline, CDR1 is SGHKS and CDR2 YYEKEE (reference sequence). Trimming took 8 bases from V and 5 from J; bases not matched to a gene: 8. The CDR3 loop is CASNVAGGPETQYF. The CDR3 nucleotides read TGTGCCAGTAACGTAGCGGGGGGGCCGGAGACCCAGTACTTC.

The gene calls are TRBV5-1 and TRBJ2-4, with D maybe TRBD2 (6 bases). Trimming removed 4 bases at V and 1 base at J, with 12 bases between. Germline-derived CDR1 and CDR2 are SGHRS and YFSETQ. The CDR3 is 15 residues long. CDR3 bases: TGCGCCAGCAGCCCTGGAGGGCGGGCCAAAAACATTCAGTACTTC. Translation: CASSPGGRAKNIQYF.

The rearrangement joins TRBV2 to TRBJ2-5; TRBD1 aligns across 9 bases. CDR3 size: 13 residues. V shed 6 bases and J 5 bases; nucleotides not matched to a gene: 4. The germline V gene encodes CDR1 SNHLY and CDR2 FYNNEI. In nucleotides, the CDR3 is TGTGCCAGCAGCGGGACAGGGTATGAGACCCAGTACTTC. Amino acid sequence: CASSGTGYETQYF.

The chain links TRBV6-5 to TRBJ2-1; D is possibly TRBD2 (6 bases). Trimming took off 6 bases at V and 8 bases at J, with 20 bases between the two ends. The CDR3 is 15 residues long. The germline gives CDR1 MNHEY, CDR2 SVGAGI. The CDR3 nucleotides are TGTGCCAGCAGCAGGCGGGAAACCCCTACATATGAGCAGTTCTTC. Protein sequence: CASSRRETPTYEQFF.

V and J are TRBV7-2 and TRBJ2-1; TRBD2 matches 11 bases. The trim removed 2 bases at V and 10 bases at J, leaving 7 bases unmatched. The germline CDR1 and CDR2 sequences are SGHTA and FQGNSA. The CDR3 covers 15 residues. In DNA, the CDR3 is TGTGCCAGCAGCTTATGGGCTAGCGGGGGGCACGAGCAGTTCTTC. It translates to CASSLWASGGHEQFF.

The chain carries TRBV5-1 and TRBJ2-7, with TRBD1 identical over 11 bases. The J segment lost 6 bases and the V segment lost 0 bases, leaving 5 bases of the junction unmatched. Germline CDR1 and CDR2: SGHRS and YFSETQ. The CDR3 sequence is 15 residues long. Written as DNA, the CDR3 is TGCGCCAGCAGCTTGGCGGGGACAGGGGGGGGCGAGCAGTACTTC. The encoded protein is CASSLAGTGGGEQYF.

The genes are TRBV7-2 and TRBJ1-2, with 7 bases identical to TRBD1. The CDR3 contains 13 residues. The V and J ends lost 5 bases and 6 bases, in that order; junction bases with no gene match: 6. From germline, CDR1 is SGHTA and CDR2 FQGNSA. The CDR3 sequence is CASSTQGEDGYTF. CDR3 bases: TGTGCCAGCAGCACCCAGGGGGAGGATGGCTACACCTTC.

This clone was found once. In the same sample, other DNA sequences code for this CDR3. The V gene is TRBV5-6, the J gene TRBJ2-3; 9 bases align to TRBD2. V was clipped by 4 bases and J by 0 bases; unmatched bases: 3. The V gene's germline CDR1 is SGHDT and CDR2 YYEEEE. CDR3 length: 15 residues. This chain's CDR3 is CASSLGLASTDTQYF. Here the CDR3 DNA reads TGTGCCAGCAGCCTGGGACTAGCTAGCACAGATACGCAGTATTTT.

The chain links TRBV19 to TRBJ2-3, with D possibly TRBD2 on 5 matching bases. Germline assignment: CDR1 LNHDA and CDR2 SQIVND (reference sequence). The CDR3 totals 14 residues. V lost 5 bases and J 3 bases, leaving 12 bases between the germline ends. In DNA, the CDR3 is TGTGCCAGTAGTGAGGGTGGTCGGACAGATACGCAGTATTTT. Its protein is CASSEGGRTDTQYF. Complete variable domain (other parts from reference TRBV19 and TRBJ2-3): DGGITQSPKYLFRKEGQNVTLSCEQNLNHDAMYWYRQDPGQGLRLIYYSQIVNDFQKGDIAEGYSVSREKKESFPLTVTSAQKNPTAFYLCASSEGGRTDTQYFGPGTRLTVL.

This clone has a single count. The chain has TRBV29-1 and TRBJ1-1; perhaps TRBD1 as D (6 bases). CDR3 length equals 13 residues. Germline CDR1 reads SQVTM; CDR2 reads ANQGSEA. V shed 4 bases and J shed 5 bases, with 14 bases lying between them. The CDR3 bases are TGCAGCGTTGCCTCCGGCAGGGGAACTGAAGCTTTCTTT. It is translated as CSVASGRGTEAFF. The complete variable domain, with remaining parts taken from reference TRBV29-1 and TRBJ1-1, reads SAVISQKPSRDICQRGTSLTIQCQVDSQVTMMFWYRQQPGQSLTLIATANQGSEATYESGFVIDKFPISRPNLTFSTLTVSNMSPEDSSIYLCSVASGRGTEAFFGQGTRLTVV.

The rearrangement uses TRBV19 and TRBJ2-5, with 7 bases lining up with TRBD1. Germline loops: CDR1 LNHDA, CDR2 SQIVND (reference sequence). CDR3 size: 14 residues. V lost 6 bases to trimming and J lost 4 bases; unmatched junction nucleotides: 8. The CDR3 coding sequence is TGTGCCAGTAGCCCAGGGGGTGTGCTAGAGACCCAGTACTTC. Translation: CASSPGGVLETQYF.

The V call is TRBV10-3, the J call TRBJ2-2, with 12 bases matching TRBD2. Unmatched junction bases numbered 0, after V lost 2 bases and J lost 5 bases. Germline CDR1 and CDR2: ENHRY and SYGVKD. This CDR3 region has 15 residues. The CDR3 loop reads CAISEGLAGTGELFF. Here the CDR3 DNA reads TGTGCCATCAGTGAGGGACTAGCGGGAACCGGGGAGCTGTTTTTT.

The CDR3 DNA sequence: TGTGCCAGCAGTTACTGGGGACAGGGCAATGGCGAGCAGTACTTC. Translation gives CASSYWGQGNGEQYF. This chain uses TRBV6-6 with TRBJ2-7; 9 nucleotides align to TRBD1. This CDR3 region has 15 residues. Germline assignment: CDR1 MNHNY and CDR2 SVGAGI (reference sequence). V trimming: 1 base; J trimming: 6 bases; junction bases outside the gene matches: 7.

The chain is built from TRBV29-1 and TRBJ2-3, with D possibly matching TRBD2 (6 bases). V was clipped by 4 bases and J by 0 bases, with 11 bases between them. The germline CDR1 and CDR2 sequences are SQVTM and ANQGSEA. This CDR3 spans 14 amino acids. The CDR3 loop is CSVGTSISTDTQYF. For the CDR3, the DNA is TGCAGCGTTGGTACTAGCATAAGCACAGATACGCAGTATTTT.

This clone was observed once. This rearrangement joins TRBV30 to TRBJ2-7, with TRBD1 matching over 10 bases. This CDR3 spans 14 amino acids. The ends lost 0 bases at V and 6 bases at J; junction bases unmatched: 5. CDR1 and CDR2 (germline): GTSNPN, SVGIG (reference sequence). The CDR3 DNA reads as TGTGCCTGGAGTGTATGGGACAGGGGTTCCGAGCAGTACTTC. It yields the protein CAWSVWDRGSEQYF.

The count of this clone is one. The gene calls are TRBV28 and TRBJ2-3, with a weak D call TRBD1 (6 bases). V gave up 1 base and J gave up 4 bases, with 6 bases separating them. Germline CDR1 reads MDHEN; CDR2 reads SYDVKM. The CDR3 totals 13 residues. In DNA form, the CDR3 reads TGTGCCAGCAGTTTATCAGGGGCAGATACGCAGTATTTT. This encodes CASSLSGADTQYF.